This note documents a single T cell receptor beta chain sequence. Original methodology: Estimated nucleated cell counts came from reference gene primer amplification. The repertoire was sequenced with immunoSEQ multiplex PCR; TCRdb's copy has only in-frame clones and lacks some. That table gives V, J and clone size, and the DNA gave D and trimming. The data contain roughly 250,000 clones, 82% of them singletons. This sample is drawn from a study of blood T cell repertoires in COVID-19. Study background: Samples came from the United States, Italy and Spain, spanning acute and convalescent COVID-19. The cDNA or gDNA used as material had been derived from T cells, B-cell-depleted T cells, or PBMCs.

Trimming took 3 bases from V and 4 from J, leaving 9 bases between them. The CDR3 is 14 amino acids. CDR1 is SEHNR and CDR2 is FQNEAQ in the germline V gene (reference sequence). This receptor was taken from a woman aged 55-70 years with active or convalescent COVID-19. This chain links TRBV7-9 with TRBJ1-4; D is unresolved. The material sequenced was peripheral blood. The CDR3 DNA is TGTGCCAGCAGCTTCCCCAGGTTTAATGAAAAACTGTTTTTT. Translation gives CASSFPRFNEKLFF. Full variable domain (remainder filled in from reference TRBV7-9 and TRBJ1-4): DTGVSQNPRHKITKRGQNVTFRCDPISEHNRLYWYRQTLGQGPEFLTYFQNEAQLEKSRLLSDRFSAERPKGSFSTLEIQRTEQGDSAMYLCASSFPRFNEKLFFGSGTQLSVL.